This T cell receptor beta chain was sequenced during a study of CD8+CD57+ T cells in acquired aplastic anemia (dated by TCRdb to between 2017 and 2018). Regarding the study in general: DNA extracted from sorted CD4+ and CD8+ cells had a mean of about 3.2 ug, with a range of roughly 0.18 to 27.4 ug. CD8+CD57+ expansion was defined as a frequency above the mean frequency observed in healthy subjects.

This clonotype was counted at least ten times. No antigen is known for it. No per-base quality is available; no much larger clone lies one base away. TCR beta VDJ combination and CDR3 sequence profiling used genomic DNA as the template. An Illumina HiSeq 2000 was used for TCR repertoire sequencing. On the authors' methods: TRBV/TRBJ rearrangement plots, CDR3 size and DJ length profiles, and Simpson's diversity index were used to evaluate the repertoires. The most abundant DNA sequence in the deep sequencing data was taken as the immunodominant clone. CDR3 amino acid sequences were checked for sharing across subjects and were also compared against the VDJdb database and published repertoires. TCRdb reprocessing: public reads trimmed at Q25 with fastp, clones called with MiXCR, in-frame beta chains kept. Rows with one shared CDR3 protein collapse into an entry with the most common genes and DNA. For this entry, the V and J calls and clone size follow TCRdb and not the study's own pipeline. Across this sample there are some 150,000 distinct CDR3 sequences, with around half seen only once. The ten largest clones represent more than 10% of the sample.

General findings and caveats noted by the study authors: Fewer than 35 CD8+ CDR3 sequences were found to be shared between patients and controls, but these sequences appeared to be highly expressed in patients and within the immunodominant clones of the patients. Patients and healthy controls showed no significant difference in CD8+ Simpson's diversity (P=0.060).

The germline V gene specifies SGDLS as CDR1 and YYNGEE as CDR2. Trimming at the junction amounts to 4 bases on V and 8 bases on J, and the germline ends lie 16 bases apart. The CDR3, cysteine through phenylalanine, is 14 amino acids long. Of the read, only the CDR3 DNA is kept; its 42 bases are in frame from base 1. Expansion of CD8+CD57+ cells had been shown by flow cytometry in the patients chosen for sequencing. Every patient had a diagnosis of severe acquired aplastic anemia based on International Study of Aplastic Anemia and Agranulocytosis and Camitta criteria. No therapy had been received by the patients at the time of blood sampling. TCR repertoires of sorted CD4+ and CD8+ blood T cells from severe aplastic anemia patients and healthy subjects were deep-sequenced in the study. Patients were enrolled under clinicaltrials.gov protocols 00001620, 01623167, 00001397, 00071045, 00081523 and 00961064 in the USA. Ficoll-Paque density gradient centrifugation was used to isolate peripheral blood mononuclear cells. Before DNA extraction, CD4+ and CD8+ T cells were sorted by FACS or by magnetic beads.

Source material: sorted CD4+, CD8+, or CD8+CD57+ T cells (not recorded which) from PBMCs. The chain links TRBV9 with TRBJ2-1; the D gene is possibly TRBD2, with 5 bases matching. The TCR comes from a human donor with aplastic anemia. The CDR3 region has the sequence CASSPRGSWDEQFF. The DNA is as follows: TGTGCCAGCAGCCCCCGGGGTTCCTGGGATGAGCAGTTCTTC.